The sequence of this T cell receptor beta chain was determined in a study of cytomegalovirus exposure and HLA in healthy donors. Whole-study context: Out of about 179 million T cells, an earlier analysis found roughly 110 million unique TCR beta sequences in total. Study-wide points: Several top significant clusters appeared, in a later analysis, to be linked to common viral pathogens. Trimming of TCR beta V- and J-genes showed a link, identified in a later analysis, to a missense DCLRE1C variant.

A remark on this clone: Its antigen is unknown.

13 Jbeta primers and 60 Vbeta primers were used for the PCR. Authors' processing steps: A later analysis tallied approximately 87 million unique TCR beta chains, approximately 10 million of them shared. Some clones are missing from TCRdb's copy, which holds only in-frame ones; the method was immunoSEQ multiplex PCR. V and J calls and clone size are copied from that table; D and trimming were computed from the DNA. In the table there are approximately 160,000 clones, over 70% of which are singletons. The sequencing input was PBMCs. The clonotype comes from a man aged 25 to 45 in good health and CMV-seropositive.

Here the CDR3 reads CAWGWDRVNNQPQHF. The CDR3, as DNA: TGTGCTTGGGGATGGGACAGGGTGAACAATCAGCCCCAGCATTTT. The rearrangement joins TRBV19 to TRBJ1-5; 9 positions agree with TRBD1. The CDR3 contains 15 residues. Germline CDR1 and CDR2: LNHDA and SQIVND (reference sequence).